Sequencing of this T cell receptor (beta chain) was carried out in a study of CD8 T cells in Susac syndrome. Across the study: When their blood was taken, patients with Susac syndrome were therapy-naive, taking corticosteroids, or taking intravenous immunoglobulin alone. Findings and caveats of the study: In Susac syndrome, the CD4+ T cell repertoires did not show clonal expansion.

Random hexamers were used to reverse transcribe the RNA input (roughly 0.5 to 1 ug). The method of amplification for TCR beta CDR3 was immunoSEQ multiplex PCR, covering 54 Vbeta and 13 Jbeta. Using its own MiXCR run on the immunoSEQ multiplex PCR reads, TCRdb lists one record per CDR3 protein. The repertoire holds about 170,000 distinct CDR3 sequences, with around 95% as singletons. Remarks on this clonotype: The antigen is unknown.

The TCR was taken from a human donor with Susac syndrome. Material for sequencing was CD4+ T cells from PBMCs.

The DNA of the CDR3 is TGTGCCAGCAGCTCCTGGACAGGGTACGAGACCCAGTACTTC. This sequence encodes CASSSWTGYETQYF. The V call is TRBV5-4, the J call TRBJ2-5; 8 positions agree with TRBD1. Germline trimming cut 3 bases from V and 5 bases from J; bases unmatched to any gene: 6. CDR1 SGHNT and CDR2 YYREEE come from the germline V gene (reference sequence). The CDR3 consists of 14 residues.